The text below deals with one T cell receptor (beta chain). Its antigen remains unidentified. Base qualities are not provided; no much larger clone lies one nucleotide away. V loses 10 bases at its end and J loses 9 bases; junction bases beyond the gene matches: 8. CDR1 and CDR2 are read off the germline V gene (reference sequence) as LNHDA and SQIVND. Measured from the cysteine to the phenylalanine, the CDR3 is 12 residues long. Of the read, only the CDR3 DNA is kept; its 36 bases are in frame from base 1. These data originate in a study of cytomegalovirus exposure and HLA in healthy donors listed by TCRdb under 2017. Regarding the research as a whole: An earlier analysis of approximately 590 of the donors reported approximately 300 Gb of sequence data and 100 million to 140 million unique TCR beta sequences from about 200 million T cells. Around 300 gigabases of sequencing data and 70 million to 100 million unique TCR sequences were included in an early release covering several hundred HLA-typed donors. The genetic ancestry cluster associated with self-reported Caucasian donors included over 80% of the 398 genotyped donors. The study was designed to test whether signatures of past pathogen exposure could be identified by cataloging public T cell receptors. Using immunosequencing, the study profiled T cell repertoires from 666 subjects and related those repertoires to cytomegalovirus serostatus. Along with the roughly 710-subject first cohort, a separate validation cohort of over 90 different subjects was used. To predict cytomegalovirus infection status, the study brought together high-throughput TCR immunosequencing, statistical association of individual TCRs with disease status, and machine learning. A later analysis re-analyzed previously published TCR beta repertoires from 666 donors and added high-resolution HLA genotyping to study TCR occurrence patterns. The later analysis used no new phenotypic data to find candidate immune exposures, relying instead on TCR beta sequences and their occurrence across donors. To decide whether each TCR beta V gene segment behaved as functional or pseudogenic, an earlier analysis of some 580 of the donors relied on high-throughput TCR beta sequencing. Alongside the repertoire data, information on donor age, sex, ethnicity and CMV serostatus was compiled. A later genetic analysis took genome-wide SNP genotypes for about 60% of the roughly 670 donors and used that subset as a discovery cohort. Every repertoire in the discovery cohort had been generated on one and the same sequencing platform. HLA typing covered class I and class II loci at four-digit resolution. The number of typed donors differed by locus: about 620-640 for A, B, C, DRB1 and DQB1; some 540 for DQA1; around 580 for DPA1; and about 450 for DPB1. Roughly 5 DR-DQ haplotypes were treated as single units for association and clustering because of strong linkage in the cohort. Among around 400 genotyped donors of the cohort, an average of roughly 240,000 unique TCR beta nucleotide sequences were sequenced per donor, roughly 20% of them non-productive. The paper's findings and limits, for the study overall: In a later analysis, the rate of TCR association differed among HLA loci, with DRB1 alleles having the most associated TCRs and HLA-C alleles having the fewest. HLA typing was unavailable for some donors at each locus, so association tests used only the typed subset. Some IMGT-functional V segments, including TRBV6-2 and TRBV6-3, could not be distinguished by the 87-base-pair reads and were therefore excluded. An earlier analysis of approximately 530 of the donors showed that most TCR beta V segments appeared in productive rearrangements either about 87% or about 30% of the time, which broadly matched IMGT annotations. In a later analysis, HLA-associated TCR beta chains showed more clonal expansion and lower generation probabilities than non-associated chains that were equally common. The classifier was reported to diagnose cytomegalovirus status with high specificity and sensitivity in both the original and validation cohorts. The presence/absence analyses assumed that sequencing depth was roughly uniform across donors, and that assumption may not be true. A later genetic analysis reported fewer N-insertions in productive TCRs among donors in an Asian-associated ancestry cluster than the approximately 700-donor mean. A group of highly shared sequence variants was considered likely to be a technical artifact of the sequencing pipeline. The authors suggested that the approach could potentially be extended to other disease states and immunological phenotypes. The study gave a list of about 160 TCR beta chains associated with cytomegalovirus. In a later analysis, some 18,000 TCR beta sequences were associated with specific HLA alleles at a false discovery rate of 0.05. A later analysis found that most CMV-associated TCR beta chains appeared HLA-restricted, with HLA associations seemingly driven largely by CMV exposure. Strong co-occurrence of HLA alleles, especially DR and DQ, made assigning TCR associations to individual alleles difficult. In a later analysis, several top co-occurrence clusters were reported to appear linked to parvovirus B19, influenza, CMV and Epstein-Barr virus. Linkage disequilibrium might explain the correlated functional status among segregating V segments, but an unknown experimental factor could not be excluded. Immune exposure information for the cohort was limited to CMV serostatus. This cohort had only TCR beta chains sequenced, and the lack of alpha or paired-chain data limited which features could be detected. While some public TCRs were present in many individuals, most TCR sequences turned up only very rarely across donors. A further reported finding was that TCR beta sequences accurately predicted the HLA-A and HLA-B alleles for most subjects in the first cohort. A later genetic analysis associated a missense DCLRE1C variant with V-gene and J-gene trimming of TCR beta chains, and an independent cohort replicated the association. The earlier analysis of 450 to 700 of the donors excluded fewer than 20 rarely observed V segments, including chromosome 9 orphons, because counts were too low. A few of the identified cytomegalovirus-associated TCR beta chains were confirmed in vitro to be specific for cytomegalovirus antigens.

The library relied on the immunoSEQ multiplex PCR assay. For the multiplex PCR, a mixture combining 60 forward primers for TCR Vbeta segments and 13 reverse primers for TCR Jbeta segments was used. Amplification of the CDR3 region of rearranged TCR beta genes was performed with a multiplex PCR assay on genomic DNA. The amplified TCR beta libraries were sequenced on the Illumina HiSeq System as 87-base-pair reads. The authors processed their data as follows. A later analysis counted about 82 million unique TCR beta chains across the 500 to 850 repertoires, and around 9.9 million of these chains were shared by at least two donors. Raw reads were error-corrected and collapsed into unique sequences by a nearest-neighbor algorithm in which closely related sequences were merged to remove PCR and sequencing errors. To assign V, D and J gene segments, CDR3 sequences were aligned to IMGT reference sequences. For a sequence to be retained, at least a six-nucleotide match to both a V gene segment and a J gene segment was required. A rearrangement counted as productive if the CDR3 had no stop codons and remained in frame with V and J, and every other rearrangement counted as non-productive. CDR3 was defined by IMGT convention, running from the second conserved V-encoded cysteine to the conserved J-encoded phenylalanine. The earlier analysis of 550 to 650 of the donors excluded any sequence lacking an unambiguous match to a single V gene segment. In an earlier analysis of 450 to 750 of the donors, a V segment was called functional when productive rearrangements were above 56.7%, and segregating when the standard deviation between donors exceeded 5%. A statistical classification framework was developed to diagnose cytomegalovirus status using the catalog of TCR beta chain sequences. V and J gene assignment, in a later analysis, came from comparing TCR nucleotide sequences with IMGT/GENE-DB human TR gene sequences. The TCRdist pipeline was used in a later analysis to assign CDR3 sequences and most-parsimonious VDJ recombination scenarios. A later analysis defined each TCR beta chain by its CDR3 amino acid sequence plus V-gene family, and excluded reads lacking a unique V-gene family. In a later analysis, several hundred highly shared, low-generation-probability nucleotide sequences were removed to address suspected cross-contamination and a sequencing artifact. A later analysis calculated a clonal expansion index for each public chain from normalized within-repertoire ranks of inferred template counts. In a later analysis, generation probabilities were computed using a VDJ recombination model fitted to out-of-frame rearrangements, and the results were checked against IGoR. A later analysis scored TCR-TCR, TCR-HLA and TCR-CMV co-occurrence with hypergeometric tests, applying a repertoire-size bias correction to TCR pairs. A later analysis estimated false discovery rates by permuting HLA or CMV assignments 20 times. In a later analysis, co-occurring TCRs were grouped using DBSCAN, and TCRdist sequence similarity was added for clustering within HLA-allele-positive subsets. For co-occurrence clustering, repertoires with fewer than 30,000 or more than 120,000 public chains were excluded, along with several repertoires with anomalous nucleotide sharing. The clones in this table, taken by TCRdb from immuneACCESS, are in-frame only. Not every clone is retained; where verified, under half of the shortfall comes from an unresolved V gene, and the cause of the rest is unknown. V, J and clone size are those of that table, while D and trimming were read from the DNA. In all, the sample holds around 180,000 clones, and 79% of those were seen once. The ten largest clones capture 0.69% of the sample.

In total, 600 or so healthy bone marrow donors made up the cohort. At the time of sampling, every cohort member was nominally healthy, though immune exposures that went unrecorded were likely present. The donor was CMV seronegative and was included in the group of around 320 seronegative cohort members. Each donor provided a peripheral blood sample, and peripheral blood mononuclear cells were used for TCR beta sequencing. Genomic DNA was extracted from the blood cell samples with the Qiagen DNeasy Blood Extraction Kit. Sequencing used PBMCs. The rearrangement combines TRBV19 with TRBJ2-1, with 8 bases aligning to TRBD1. The sequence was obtained from a woman aged 40 to 49 in good health and CMV-seronegative. The nucleotides are TGTGCCACCTCACCAGGGGGCAGTGAGCAGTTCTTC. The translation is CATSPGGSEQFF.